The present TCR beta chain was sequenced within a study of cytomegalovirus exposure and HLA in healthy donors. Primers: 60 Vbeta forward and 13 Jbeta reverse. Original processing notes: Later analysis identified tens of millions of unique TCR beta chains, some 10 million shared. Measured with immunoSEQ multiplex PCR; TCRdb has only the in-frame clones, and not every one. V and J calls plus clone size are reproduced from that table; the DNA served to infer D and trimming. Here the sample spans some 150,000 clones, roughly four fifths being singletons. Broader study findings: Per a later analysis, HLA-associated TCR beta chains showed more clonal expansion than other, equally common TCR beta chains. Presence/absence analyses treated sequencing depth as roughly uniform across donors. Overall, around 160 TCR beta chains were annotated as cytomegalovirus-associated.

V lost 1 base and J 1 base, leaving 13 bases between the germline ends. The CDR3 covers 16 residues. The germline CDR1 and CDR2 sequences are SGHTA and FQGNSA. Notes on this clone: Its antigen is as yet unknown.

This receptor was taken from a woman aged 45-60 years in good health and CMV-seronegative. Sequenced input: PBMCs. The chain has TRBV7-2 and TRBJ2-5; tentatively, D is TRBD1 (6 bases). The CDR3 nucleotides are TGTGCCAGCAGCTTAGAGGGCAGGGGCGTCCAAGAGACCCAGTACTTC. Amino acids: CASSLEGRGVQETQYF. The full variable domain, in which reference TRBV7-2 and TRBJ2-5 provide the parts outside the CDR3, is GAGVSQSPSNKVTEKGKDVELRCDPISGHTALYWYRQSLGQGLEFLIYFQGNSAPDKSGLPSDRFSAERTGGSVSTLTIQRTQQEDSAVYLCASSLEGRGVQETQYFGPGTRLLVL.